This entry lists 8 T cell receptor beta chains sequenced from one sample in a study of T-cell memory formation after mild COVID-19. TCRdb passed the 5' RACE reads through MiXCR, listing each CDR3 protein once. The table shows 250,000 to 350,000 distinct CDR3 sequences, with approximately 15% occurring only once. The source material was PBMCs or a T cell subset sorted from them (not recorded which). The origin of the receptors is a man aged 18 to 30 who had mild COVID-19 (a few samples of this study predate the infection). Cell type and time point are not known.

This sequence joins TRBV5-1 and TRBJ2-5; the match to TRBD2 covers 10 bases. CDR1 and CDR2 from the germline V gene are SGHRS and YFSETQ. V lost 0 bases and J lost 3; bases outside the gene matches: 5. The CDR3 is 16 amino acids. As DNA, the CDR3 is TGCGCCAGCAGCTTGGCTCTCCTAGCGGGAGAAGAGACCCAGTACTTC. Amino acids: CASSLALLAGEETQYF. The full variable domain, with the rest looked up from reference TRBV5-1 and TRBJ2-5, is KAGVTQTPRYLIKTRGQQVTLSCSPISGHRSVSWYQQTPGQGLQFLFEYFSETQRNKGNFPGRFSGRQFSNSRSEMNVSTLELGDSALYLCASSLALLAGEETQYFGPGTRLLVL.

The sample holds many counts of this clonotype. V gene TRBV29-1 combines with J gene TRBJ1-2; 9 bases line up with TRBD1. J lost 8 bases, V lost 7 bases, and 11 bases had no gene match. CDR3 size: 13 residues. Per the germline V gene, CDR1 is SQVTM and CDR2 is ANQGSEA. The CDR3 loop reads CSADPQQGAGYTF. CDR3 in DNA: TGCAGCGCTGACCCCCAACAGGGGGCGGGCTACACCTTC.

This clonotype was picked up many times. This chain joins TRBV7-9 and TRBJ1-1; D call uncertain. CDR1 is SEHNR and CDR2 is FQNEAQ in the germline V gene (reference sequence). CDR3 length equals 13 residues. Trimming left V 5 bases short and J 11 bases short, with 18 bases between. Written as DNA, the CDR3 is TGTGCCAGCAGCCCCACGACGGGCCCTTTGGCTTTCTTT. As protein: CASSPTTGPLAFF. Using reference TRBV7-9 and TRBJ1-1 for the parts outside the CDR3, the full variable domain is DTGVSQNPRHKITKRGQNVTFRCDPISEHNRLYWYRQTLGQGPEFLTYFQNEAQLEKSRLLSDRFSAERPKGSFSTLEIQRTEQGDSAMYLCASSPTTGPLAFFGQGTRLTVV.

In its sample, this clonotype was seen a few times. The chain couples TRBV7-9 to TRBJ1-2; 7 bases map to TRBD1. J gave up 7 bases and V 2 bases, and 4 bases lay outside the gene matches. The CDR3 consists of 13 residues. Germline CDR1 and CDR2: SEHNR and FQNEAQ (reference sequence). CDR3 sequence (DNA): TGTGCCAGCAGCTTAAGGGAGGGGGCTGGCTACACCTTC. It encodes CASSLREGAGYTF.

Many counts were recorded for this clonotype. The J gene is TRBJ2-1, the V gene TRBV5-5; D is undetermined. CDR1 and CDR2 from the germline V gene are SGHKS and YYEKEE (reference sequence). The V and J ends lost 5 bases and 1 base respectively, with 7 bases between them. This CDR3 contains 13 residues. Here the CDR3 DNA reads TGTGCCAGCAGACCCCGATCCTACAATGAGCAGTTCTTC. Amino acids: CASRPRSYNEQFF. Filled out from reference TRBV5-5 and TRBJ2-1, the complete variable domain reads DAGVTQSPTHLIKTRGQQVTLRCSPISGHKSVSWYQQVLGQGPQFIFQYYEKEERGRGNFPDRFSARQFPNYSSELNVNALLLGDSALYLCASRPRSYNEQFFGPGTRLTVL.

A few counts support this clonotype. The V gene is TRBV5-6, the J gene TRBJ1-6; D perhaps matches TRBD1 (5 bases). CDR1 is SGHDT and CDR2 is YYEEEE in the germline V gene. The V and J ends lost 6 bases and 13 bases respectively, with 20 bases between them. The CDR3 has 14 amino acids. The CDR3 DNA follows: TGTGCCAGCACCCACGGGACCCAATTCACCCCCCTCCACTTT. Translated: CASTHGTQFTPLHF.

The DNA for the CDR3 is TGTGCCAGCAGTTACGAGCGGGGGGGCAGAGATACGCAGTATTTT. Translation gives CASSYERGGRDTQYF. This chain uses TRBV6-5 with TRBJ2-3; 10 nucleotides match TRBD2. Trimming cost V 2 bases and J 5 bases; bases outside gene matches: 4. The CDR3 totals 15 residues. Germline V lookup: CDR1 MNHEY, CDR2 SVGAGI.

V usage is TRBV6-2 or TRBV6-3 and J usage is TRBJ1-1; D gene uncertain. Germline lookup yields CDR1 MNHEY and CDR2 SVGEGT. CDR3 length: 16 amino acids. V dropped 2 bases and J dropped 0 bases, with 13 bases sitting between them. The CDR3 coding sequence is TGTGCCAGCAGTTACCACAGTGAAAGGGTGAACACTGAAGCTTTCTTT. Encoded protein: CASSYHSERVNTEAFF.